This TCR beta chain is drawn from a study of control samples from healthy donors and cancer patients. Profiled with immunoSEQ multiplex PCR; TCRdb holds only in-frame clones, not every one. The sample includes some 150,000 clones, 96% of them seen just once. Germline CDR1 is LNHDA and CDR2 is SQIVND (reference sequence). Trimming cost V 5 bases and J 0 bases, with 11 bases left between them. The CDR3 totals 15 residues. This chain connects TRBV19 to TRBJ2-1; D remains unclear. Sample: blood. The source is a woman in her twenties or thirties in good health. The CDR3 coding sequence is TGTGCCAGTAGTGACTCCCCAAGCTCCTACAATGAGCAGTTCTTC. Translated: CASSDSPSSYNEQFF.